Reported below is one TCR beta chain. This CDR3 has 11 residues. Germline V gives CDR1 GTSNPN, CDR2 SVGIG (reference sequence). Trimming pared 5 bases from V and 6 bases from J, leaving 8 bases between. This record belongs to a study of T cell responses to AZD1222 COVID-19 vaccine. Measured with immunoSEQ multiplex PCR; TCRdb has only the in-frame clones, and not every one. This table has about 140,000 clones, more than 85% appearing once. Sample: peripheral blood, taken on day 0 of AZD1222 vaccination. The chain has TRBV30 and TRBJ1-5; D unclear. The sequence was obtained from an adult in good health. CDR3 protein: CAWGGGQPQHF. DNA for the CDR3: TGTGCCTGGGGAGGTGGTCAGCCCCAGCATTTT.